This T cell receptor (beta chain) was observed in a study of cytomegalovirus exposure and HLA in healthy donors. The study, taken as a whole, reports: Reported performance of the classifier showed diagnosis of cytomegalovirus status with high specificity and sensitivity. Three chains linked to CMV were shown in vitro to be specific for CMV antigens. Later analysis suggested most CMV-associated TCR beta chains were HLA-restricted.

With 60 Vbeta and 13 Jbeta primers, the PCR was carried out. The assay was immunoSEQ multiplex PCR, and TCRdb's table has in-frame clones only and misses some. Here the sample spans about 170,000 clones, approximately 82% being singletons. A remark on this clone: Antigen: not known.

The CDR3 is 16 residues long. Germline CDR1 is MNHNS and CDR2 is SASEGT. J lost 8 bases, V lost 2 bases, and 9 bases had no gene match. The material sequenced was PBMCs. This sequence was found in a male donor in good health and CMV-seronegative. This chain connects TRBV6-1 to TRBJ1-6, with 7 nucleotides matching TRBD1. CDR3 in amino acids: CASSETVTGVDSPLHF. In nucleotides, the CDR3 is TGTGCCAGCAGTGAAACGGTAACAGGGGTCGATTCACCCCTCCACTTT.